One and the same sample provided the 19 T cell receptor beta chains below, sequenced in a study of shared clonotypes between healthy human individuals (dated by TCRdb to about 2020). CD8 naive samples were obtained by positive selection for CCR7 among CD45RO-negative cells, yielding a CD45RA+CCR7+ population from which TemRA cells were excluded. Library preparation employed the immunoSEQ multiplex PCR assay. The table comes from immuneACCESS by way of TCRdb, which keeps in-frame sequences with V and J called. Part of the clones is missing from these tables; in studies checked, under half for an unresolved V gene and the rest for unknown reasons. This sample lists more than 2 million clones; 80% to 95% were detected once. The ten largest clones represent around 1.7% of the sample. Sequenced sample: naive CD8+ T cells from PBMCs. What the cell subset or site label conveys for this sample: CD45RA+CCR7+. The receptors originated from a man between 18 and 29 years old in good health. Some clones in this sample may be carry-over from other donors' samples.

In nucleotides, the CDR3 is TGCGCCAGCACCCCGGGGAGGTTCAGTTCGGCTTCGGGCACTGAAGCTTTCTTT. Translation gives CASTPGRFSSASGTEAFF. The genes are TRBV5-1 and TRBJ1-1; no clear D gene. The V and J ends lost 6 bases and 4 bases respectively, with 28 bases between them. Germline CDR1 SGHRS, CDR2 YFSETQ. The CDR3 contains 18 residues.

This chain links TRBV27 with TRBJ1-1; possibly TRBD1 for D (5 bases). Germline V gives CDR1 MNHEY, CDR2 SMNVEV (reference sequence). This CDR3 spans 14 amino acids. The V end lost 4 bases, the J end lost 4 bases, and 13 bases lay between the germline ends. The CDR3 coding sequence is TGTGCCAGCAGTTCCTGGGGGGGAACCACTGAAGCTTTCTTT. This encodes CASSSWGGTTEAFF.

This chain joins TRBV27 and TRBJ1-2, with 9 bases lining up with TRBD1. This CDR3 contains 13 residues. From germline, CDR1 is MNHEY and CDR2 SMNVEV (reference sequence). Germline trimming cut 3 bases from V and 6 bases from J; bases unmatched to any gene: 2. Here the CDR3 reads CASSFRTGDGYTF. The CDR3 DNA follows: TGTGCCAGCAGTTTCCGGACAGGGGATGGCTACACCTTC.

The CDR3 DNA sequence: TGTGCCAGCAGTGGAGCGGGAGTAGTTGGCACAGATACGCAGTATTTT. Its translation is CASSGAGVVGTDTQYF. The V gene is TRBV28, the J gene TRBJ2-3; 8 bases are a match to TRBD2. The germline V gene has CDR1 MDHEN and CDR2 SYDVKM. After removal of 5 bases from V and 1 base from J, the junction contained 8 bases not matched to a gene. The CDR3 spans 16 residues.

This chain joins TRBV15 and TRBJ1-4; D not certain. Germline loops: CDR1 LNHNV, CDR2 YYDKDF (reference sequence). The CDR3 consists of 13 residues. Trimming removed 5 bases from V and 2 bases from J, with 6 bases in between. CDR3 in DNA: TGTGCCACCAGCGGACGGACTAATGAAAAACTGTTTTTT. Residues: CATSGRTNEKLFF.

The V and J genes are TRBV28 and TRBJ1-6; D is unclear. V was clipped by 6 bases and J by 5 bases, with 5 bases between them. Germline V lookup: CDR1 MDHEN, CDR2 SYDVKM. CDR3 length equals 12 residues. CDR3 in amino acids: CASSEHNSPLHF. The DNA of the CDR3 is TGTGCCAGCAGCGAACATAATTCACCCCTCCACTTT.

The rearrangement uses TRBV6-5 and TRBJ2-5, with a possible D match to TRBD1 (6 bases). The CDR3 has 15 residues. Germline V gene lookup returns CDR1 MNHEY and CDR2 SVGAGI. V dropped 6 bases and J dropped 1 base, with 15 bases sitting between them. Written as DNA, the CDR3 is TGTGCCAGCAGCCCCGGCAACAGGGTCCAAGAGACCCAGTACTTC. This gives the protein CASSPGNRVQETQYF.

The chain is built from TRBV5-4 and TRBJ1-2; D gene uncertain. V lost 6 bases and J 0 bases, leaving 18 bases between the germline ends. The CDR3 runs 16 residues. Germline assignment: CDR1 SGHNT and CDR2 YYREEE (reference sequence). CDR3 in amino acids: CASTSWTVLANYGYTF. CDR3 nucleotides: TGTGCCAGCACCAGTTGGACGGTCTTAGCTAACTATGGCTACACCTTC. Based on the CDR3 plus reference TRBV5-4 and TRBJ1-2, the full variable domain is ETGVTQSPTHLIKTRGQQVTLRCSSQSGHNTVSWYQQALGQGPQFIFQYYREEENGRGNFPPRFSGLQFPNYSSELNVNALELDDSALYLCASTSWTVLANYGYTFGSGTRLTVV.

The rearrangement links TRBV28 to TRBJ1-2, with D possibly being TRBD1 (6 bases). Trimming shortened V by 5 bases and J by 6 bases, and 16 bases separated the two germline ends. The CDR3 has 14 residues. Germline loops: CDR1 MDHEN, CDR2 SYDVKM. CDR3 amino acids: CASSPYTGTHGYTF. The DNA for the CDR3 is TGTGCCAGCAGTCCATATACAGGGACGCATGGCTACACCTTC.

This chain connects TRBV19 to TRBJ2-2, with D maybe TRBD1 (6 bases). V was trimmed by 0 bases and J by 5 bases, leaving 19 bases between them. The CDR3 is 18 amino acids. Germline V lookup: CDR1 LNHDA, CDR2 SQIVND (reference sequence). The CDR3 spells CASSIDPPGHVGTGELFF. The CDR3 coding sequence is TGTGCCAGTAGTATAGACCCCCCGGGACACGTCGGGACCGGGGAGCTGTTTTTT.

CDR3 sequence reads: CATGLAEISGANVLTF. The CDR3 coding sequence is TGTGCCACCGGACTAGCGGAGATCTCTGGGGCCAACGTCCTGACTTTC. The chain uses TRBV10-3 and TRBJ2-6; 10 bases map to TRBD2. Germline lookup yields CDR1 ENHRY and CDR2 SYGVKD. V shed 10 bases, J shed 0 bases, and the junction held 6 bases outside the gene matches. The CDR3 is 16 residues long.

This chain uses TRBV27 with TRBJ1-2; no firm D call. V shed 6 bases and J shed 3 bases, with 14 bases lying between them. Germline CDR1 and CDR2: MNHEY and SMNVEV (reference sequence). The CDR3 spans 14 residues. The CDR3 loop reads CASRAHLRDYGYTF. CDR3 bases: TGTGCCAGCAGGGCACACCTTCGGGACTATGGCTACACCTTC.

The CDR3 spells CASSHQGAPGYTF. The CDR3 DNA follows: TGTGCCAGCAGCCATCAGGGGGCCCCTGGCTACACCTTC. The chain uses TRBV7-6 and TRBJ1-2; 8 bases are a match to TRBD1. This CDR3 has 13 amino acids. V was clipped by 5 bases and J by 7 bases; unmatched bases: 6. Germline assignment: CDR1 SGHVS and CDR2 FNYEAQ.

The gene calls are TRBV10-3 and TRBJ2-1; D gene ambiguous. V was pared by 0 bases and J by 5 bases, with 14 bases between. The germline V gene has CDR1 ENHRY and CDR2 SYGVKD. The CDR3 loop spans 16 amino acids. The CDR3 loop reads CAISESRRQVNNEQFF. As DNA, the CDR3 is TGTGCCATCAGTGAGTCGCGGCGGCAAGTTAACAATGAGCAGTTCTTC.

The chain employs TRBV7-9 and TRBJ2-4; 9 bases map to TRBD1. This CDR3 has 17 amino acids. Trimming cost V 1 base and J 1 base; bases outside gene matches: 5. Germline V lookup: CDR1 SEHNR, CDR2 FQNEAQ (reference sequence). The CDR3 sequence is CASSLGTGGSAKNIQYF. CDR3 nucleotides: TGTGCCAGCAGCTTAGGAACAGGGGGCTCGGCCAAAAACATTCAGTACTTC.

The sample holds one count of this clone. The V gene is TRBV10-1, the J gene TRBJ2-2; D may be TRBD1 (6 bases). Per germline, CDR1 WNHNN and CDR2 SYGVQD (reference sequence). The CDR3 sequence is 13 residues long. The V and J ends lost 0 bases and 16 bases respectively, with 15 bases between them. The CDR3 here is CASSESEGGPRFF. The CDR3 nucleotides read TGCGCCAGCAGTGAGTCGGAAGGGGGTCCCAGGTTTTTT.

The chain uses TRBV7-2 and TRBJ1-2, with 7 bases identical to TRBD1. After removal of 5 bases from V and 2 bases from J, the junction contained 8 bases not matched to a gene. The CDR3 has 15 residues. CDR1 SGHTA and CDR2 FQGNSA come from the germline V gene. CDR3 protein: CASSGRTGRNYGYTF. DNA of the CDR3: TGTGCCAGCAGCGGCAGGACAGGACGAAACTATGGCTACACCTTC.

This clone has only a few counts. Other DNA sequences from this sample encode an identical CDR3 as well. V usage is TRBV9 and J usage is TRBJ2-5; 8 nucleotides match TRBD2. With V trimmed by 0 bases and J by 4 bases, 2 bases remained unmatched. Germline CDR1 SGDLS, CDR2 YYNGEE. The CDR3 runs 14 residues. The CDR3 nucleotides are TGTGCCAGCAGCGTAGAAACTAGCGGAGAGACCCAGTACTTC. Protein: CASSVETSGETQYF.

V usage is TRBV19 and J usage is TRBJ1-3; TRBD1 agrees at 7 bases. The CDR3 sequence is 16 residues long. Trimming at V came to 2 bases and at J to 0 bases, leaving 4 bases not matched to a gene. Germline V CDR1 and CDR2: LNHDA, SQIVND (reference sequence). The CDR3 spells CASSIRDSHSGNTIYF. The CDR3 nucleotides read TGTGCCAGTAGTATACGGGACAGCCACTCTGGAAACACCATATATTTT.